This T cell receptor beta chain originates from a study of CD4+ T cells in melanoma. Notes on this clone: Antigen: not known.

The data were produced by immunoSEQ multiplex PCR, yet TCRdb's version contains in-frame clones alone and is incomplete. The sample consists of 50,000 to 60,000 clones, roughly three quarters of them appearing once. CDR1 is SGHTS and CDR2 is YDEGEE in the germline V gene. V dropped 6 bases and J dropped 4 bases, with 14 bases sitting between them. This CDR3 has 13 amino acids. Study-level points and caveats: CD8+ T cell, macrophage and B cell function reportedly correlated with neoantigen-specific CD4+ T cells.

This TCR was recovered from a human donor with melanoma. The sample was tumor tissue. The chain is built from TRBV5-8 and TRBJ2-7; D not resolved. CDR3 nucleotide sequence: TGTGCCAGCACCTATGGAACAGCTTACGAGCAGTACTTC. Translated, it gives CASTYGTAYEQYF.